The rows below give T cell receptor beta chains drawn from one sample of a study of blood T cell repertoires in COVID-19. The protocol was immunoSEQ multiplex PCR, while the TCRdb copy is restricted to in-frame clones and leaves out a portion. Seen here are about 370,000 clones, roughly 90% observed once, and the top ten hold approximately 3%. Sequencing used peripheral blood. The receptors were gathered from a woman between 25 and 40 years old with COVID-19, enrolled during active disease. The conserved cysteine and the conserved F or W are not part of the CDR3 here. Fields, in order: J gene, V gene, CDR3 protein.

j_call: TRBJ2-1; v_call: TRBV19; cdr3_aa: ASSDPPGQQYNEQF
j_call: TRBJ1-2; v_call: TRBV14; cdr3_aa: ASSQVVDWGYT
j_call: TRBJ2-2; v_call: TRBV3-1/TRBV3-2; cdr3_aa: ASSLGTSGITGELF
j_call: TRBJ2-2; v_call: TRBV13; cdr3_aa: ASSLNEGTGELF
j_call: TRBJ1-5; v_call: TRBV5-5; cdr3_aa: ASSLGGPGQPQH
j_call: TRBJ1-2; v_call: TRBV28; cdr3_aa: ASSQNRAAYGYT
j_call: TRBJ2-6; v_call: TRBV2; cdr3_aa: ASHPTGGNPSGANVLT
j_call: TRBJ2-1; v_call: TRBV7-9; cdr3_aa: ASSAWDLSQF
j_call: TRBJ1-6; v_call: TRBV10-2; cdr3_aa: AIKRGTGNSPLH
j_call: TRBJ1-2; v_call: TRBV4-3; cdr3_aa: ASSQDPGRANYGYT
j_call: TRBJ2-2; v_call: TRBV4-1; cdr3_aa: ASSQSTYNTGELF
j_call: TRBJ1-5; v_call: TRBV19; cdr3_aa: ASSVYLGGARQPQH
j_call: TRBJ1-5; v_call: TRBV6-2/TRBV6-3; cdr3_aa: ASSYVRGQPQH
j_call: TRBJ1-3; v_call: TRBV2; cdr3_aa: ASSVQGISGNTIY
j_call: TRBJ1-5; v_call: TRBV18; cdr3_aa: ASSTGGGDQPQH
j_call: TRBJ2-7; v_call: TRBV25-1; cdr3_aa: ASSDDRGHEQY
j_call: TRBJ2-7; v_call: TRBV29-1; cdr3_aa: SVVGEPSYEQY
j_call: TRBJ1-2; v_call: TRBV7-2; cdr3_aa: ASSRPGANYGYT
j_call: TRBJ2-1; v_call: TRBV4-3; cdr3_aa: ASSQDPGGRSHNEQF
j_call: TRBJ1-2; v_call: TRBV5-4; cdr3_aa: ASSLGYQANYGYT
j_call: TRBJ1-1; v_call: TRBV19; cdr3_aa: ASSIRDRGTNTEAF
j_call: TRBJ1-5; v_call: TRBV29-1; cdr3_aa: SASQGARSNQPQH
j_call: TRBJ1-1; v_call: TRBV4-3; cdr3_aa: ASSQLGALTEAF
j_call: TRBJ2-7; v_call: TRBV4-2; cdr3_aa: ASSQVFRQTGRRYEQY
j_call: TRBJ1-1; v_call: TRBV6-2/TRBV6-3; cdr3_aa: ASSTRENTEAF
j_call: TRBJ1-1; v_call: TRBV7-8; cdr3_aa: ASSPGTGWTEAF
j_call: TRBJ1-6; v_call: TRBV11-2; cdr3_aa: ASRRQGATNSPLH
j_call: TRBJ1-5; v_call: TRBV2; cdr3_aa: ASSDDRELNQPQH
j_call: TRBJ2-3; v_call: TRBV19; cdr3_aa: ASSTSSGLTDTQY
j_call: TRBJ2-1; v_call: TRBV7-9; cdr3_aa: ASSSTGQGAEQF
j_call: TRBJ2-5; v_call: TRBV24-1; cdr3_aa: ATSDSDRGWVQY
j_call: TRBJ2-1; v_call: TRBV2; cdr3_aa: ASSEAQGGVTEQF
j_call: TRBJ2-3; v_call: TRBV20-1; cdr3_aa: SASKRGDYTQY
j_call: TRBJ2-1; v_call: TRBV28; cdr3_aa: ASSPLASGLYNEQF
j_call: TRBJ1-1; v_call: TRBV28; cdr3_aa: ASRKIYMNTEAF
j_call: TRBJ2-7; v_call: TRBV19; cdr3_aa: ASSIIGQGGYEQY
j_call: TRBJ2-3; v_call: TRBV3-1/TRBV3-2; cdr3_aa: ASSQEGLAGGGTDTQY
j_call: TRBJ2-5; v_call: TRBV10-3; cdr3_aa: AIGQGVTQY
j_call: TRBJ1-1; v_call: TRBV4-3; cdr3_aa: ASSPLDREGAEAF
j_call: TRBJ2-5; v_call: TRBV2; cdr3_aa: ASSHSGLQETQY
j_call: TRBJ1-1; v_call: TRBV2; cdr3_aa: ASRYKNTEAF
j_call: TRBJ2-2; v_call: TRBV6-4; cdr3_aa: ASSERYSTGELF
j_call: TRBJ1-2; v_call: TRBV6-5; cdr3_aa: ASSYSKTSLGYT
j_call: TRBJ2-1; v_call: TRBV4-3; cdr3_aa: ASSQEATSSYNEQF
j_call: TRBJ1-1; v_call: TRBV27; cdr3_aa: ASRGTGRNTEAF
j_call: TRBJ1-2; v_call: TRBV18; cdr3_aa: ASSRLEANYGYT
j_call: TRBJ1-1; v_call: TRBV18; cdr3_aa: ASARDRESTEAF
j_call: TRBJ2-2; v_call: TRBV27; cdr3_aa: ASSSALGITGELF
j_call: TRBJ2-6; v_call: TRBV4-3; cdr3_aa: ASSPQTSGPSGANVLT
j_call: TRBJ1-2; v_call: TRBV28; cdr3_aa: ASSLIQGTNYGYT
j_call: TRBJ1-1; v_call: TRBV28; cdr3_aa: ASSSYLTENTEAF
j_call: TRBJ1-2; v_call: TRBV11-2; cdr3_aa: ASSFGQGSYGYT
j_call: TRBJ2-5; v_call: TRBV3-1/TRBV3-2; cdr3_aa: ASSSQGRVQETQY
j_call: TRBJ1-1; v_call: TRBV29-1; cdr3_aa: SVDMAGGANTEAF
j_call: TRBJ1-1; v_call: TRBV5-1; cdr3_aa: ASSLGSENTEAF
j_call: TRBJ2-1; v_call: TRBV7-8; cdr3_aa: ASSKPSTGNNEQF
j_call: TRBJ1-2; v_call: TRBV30; cdr3_aa: AWSQDRGSFGYT
j_call: TRBJ2-5; v_call: TRBV7-7; cdr3_aa: ASSLDAGGETQY
j_call: TRBJ2-7; v_call: TRBV7-9; cdr3_aa: ASSLAGAGDEQY
j_call: TRBJ2-3; v_call: TRBV2; cdr3_aa: ASCRDSNTDTQY